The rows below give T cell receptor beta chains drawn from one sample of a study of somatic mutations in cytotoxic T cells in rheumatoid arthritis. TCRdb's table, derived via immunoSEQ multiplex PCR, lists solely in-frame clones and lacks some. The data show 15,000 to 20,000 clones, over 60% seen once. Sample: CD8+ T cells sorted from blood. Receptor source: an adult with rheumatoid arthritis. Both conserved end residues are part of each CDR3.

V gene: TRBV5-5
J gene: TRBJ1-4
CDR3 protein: CASSLDLGANEKLFF

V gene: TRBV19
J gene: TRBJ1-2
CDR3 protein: CASSIFHGLGDGYTF

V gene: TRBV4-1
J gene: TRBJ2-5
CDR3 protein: CASSHPGPEETQYF

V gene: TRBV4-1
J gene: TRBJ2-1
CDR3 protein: CASSHVGSDEQFF

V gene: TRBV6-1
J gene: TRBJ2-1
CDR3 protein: CASSEARVRNEQFF

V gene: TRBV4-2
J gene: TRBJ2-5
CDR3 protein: CASSQGTLIQETQYF

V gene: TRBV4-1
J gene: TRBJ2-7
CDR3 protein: CASSHKSLGLGEQYF

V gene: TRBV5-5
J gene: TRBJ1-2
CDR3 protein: CASSLELSLYGYTF

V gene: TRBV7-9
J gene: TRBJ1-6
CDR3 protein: CASSFSQGESPLHF

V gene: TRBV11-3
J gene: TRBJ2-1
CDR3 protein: CASSLDPSGAGEQFF

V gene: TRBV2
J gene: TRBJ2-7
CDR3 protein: CASSPQGAYEQYF

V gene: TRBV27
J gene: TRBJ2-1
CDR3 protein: CASSFTGGSYNEQFF

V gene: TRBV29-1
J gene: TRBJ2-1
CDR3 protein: CSVEGTSGRPRNEQFF

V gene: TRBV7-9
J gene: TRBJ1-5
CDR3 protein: CASSRAGQPQHF

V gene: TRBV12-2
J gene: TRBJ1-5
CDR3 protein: CASRLGLGPTLNQPQHF

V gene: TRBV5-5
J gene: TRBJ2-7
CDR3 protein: CASKFSDTPYEQYF

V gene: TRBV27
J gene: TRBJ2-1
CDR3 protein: CASRAPASYNEQFF

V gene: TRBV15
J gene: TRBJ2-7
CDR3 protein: CATAFFGDVYF

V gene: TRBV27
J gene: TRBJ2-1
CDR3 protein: CASSLLPLAGSGYNEQFF

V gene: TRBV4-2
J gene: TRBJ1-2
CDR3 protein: CASSQAAGTGGYTF

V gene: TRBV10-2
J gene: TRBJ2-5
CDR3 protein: CASLRAGGLSETQYF

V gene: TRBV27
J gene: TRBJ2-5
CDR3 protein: CASSSGGTQYF

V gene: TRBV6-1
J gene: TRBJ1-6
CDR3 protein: CASSEAEDPGSPLHF